This TCR beta chain was identified during a study of T-cell memory formation after mild COVID-19. Each CDR3 protein gets one entry after TCRdb re-called the 5' RACE reads with MiXCR. The data contain around 510,000 distinct CDR3 sequences, less than 25% of them singletons. There are 16 residues in the CDR3. The V end was cut by 6 bases, the J end by 2 bases, with 18 bases between. Germline V gives CDR1 MNHEY, CDR2 SMNVEV (reference sequence). This clonotype was recorded a few times. The sample was PBMCs or a T cell subset sorted from them (not recorded which). The receptor's source is an adult woman who had mild COVID-19 (a few samples of this study predate the infection). Cell type and time point are not known. This chain joins TRBV27 and TRBJ2-3; possibly TRBD1 for D (6 bases). DNA of the CDR3: TGTGCCAGCAGCCAAGAGGGACAAGACCTCACAGATACGCAGTATTTT. Protein: CASSQEGQDLTDTQYF.